The clone carrying this T cell receptor beta chain was observed once. The sample originates from a study of blood T cell repertoires in COVID-19. As for the study in general: COVID-19 samples, acute and convalescent, were from the United States, Italy and Spain. The cDNA or gDNA used as material had been derived from T cells, B-cell-depleted T cells, or PBMCs.

Source study methods: Scientists estimated how many nucleated cells there were by amplifying reference gene primers. The table came from immunoSEQ multiplex PCR; TCRdb's copy has only in-frame clones and leaves some out. The V and J calls and the clone size are those of that table, but D and trimming were determined from the DNA. Of roughly 180,000 clones listed, about 83% are singletons. With 1 base removed from V and 6 bases from J, the gap between germline ends came to 15 bases. The V gene's germline CDR1 is SGHDN and CDR2 FVKESK. There are 15 residues in the CDR3. This TCR was sampled from a man in his forties who had recovered from COVID-19. Input material: peripheral blood. The genes are TRBV14 and TRBJ1-1; D perhaps matches TRBD1 (6 bases). The CDR3 DNA is TGTGCCAGCAGCCAAGTTCAGGGAGGGGGAGCTGAAGCTTTCTTT. Translating it yields CASSQVQGGGAEAFF.